The 21 T cell receptor beta chains presented below share a single source sample, sequenced in a study of OX40 agonist ivuxolimab in advanced cancers. Libraries were prepared by immunoSEQ multiplex PCR; TCRdb keeps only in-frame clonotypes and omits some of them. The data hold 35,000 to 40,000 clones, with 82% observed a single time. Here the sequenced sample was CD4+ or CD8+ T cells sorted from blood, taken in a trial of the OX40 agonist ivuxolimab. These receptors were taken from an adult with an advanced solid tumor such as melanoma, head and neck, liver or kidney cancer.

V usage is TRBV7-2 and J usage is TRBJ2-7; TRBD2 might be the D (5 bases). This CDR3 comprises 11 residues. Germline V gene data show CDR1 as SGHTA and CDR2 as FQGNSA. CDR3 loop: CATKSGYEQYF. The CDR3 nucleotides read TGTGCAACCAAAAGCGGCTACGAGCAGTACTTC.

V is TRBV27 and J is TRBJ1-5, with D possibly TRBD1 on 5 matching bases. The CDR3 runs 15 residues. CDR1 is MNHEY and CDR2 is SMNVEV in the germline V gene (reference sequence). V dropped 2 bases and J dropped 1 base, with 9 bases sitting between them. CDR3: CASSLAGTSNQPQHF. As DNA, the CDR3 is TGTGCCAGCAGTTTAGCAGGGACGAGCAATCAGCCCCAGCATTTT.

V is TRBV2 and J is TRBJ1-6, with no clear D. CDR1 and CDR2 (germline): SNHLY, FYNNEI. V was clipped by 10 bases and J by 7 bases, with 17 bases between them. The CDR3 has 14 residues. CDR3 nucleotide sequence: TGTGCCACCCGTCGGAACGGTGGGAATTCACCCCTCCACTTT. Residues: CATRRNGGNSPLHF. The variable domain in full, completed from reference TRBV2 and TRBJ1-6, reads EPEVTQTPSHQVTQMGQEVILRCVPISNHLYFYWYRQILGQKVEFLVSFYNNEISEKSEIFDDQFSVERPDGSNFTLKIRSTKLEDSAMYFCATRRNGGNSPLHFGNGTRLTVT.

J is TRBJ2-2 and V is TRBV5-5; 7 bases map to TRBD2. Germline V CDR1 and CDR2: SGHKS, YYEKEE (reference sequence). The CDR3 is made up of 14 amino acids. Losses at the gene ends were 1 base for V and 5 bases for J; bases not matched to a gene: 2. The CDR3 sequence is CASSLLLATGELFF. As DNA, the CDR3 is TGTGCCAGCAGCTTGCTACTAGCGACCGGGGAGCTGTTTTTT.

This clone was recorded only once. V and J are TRBV25-1 and TRBJ2-5, with 11 bases matching TRBD2. Trimming took 4 bases from V and 1 from J; bases not matched to a gene: 2. Germline V CDR1 and CDR2: MGHDK, SYGVNS. This CDR3 comprises 15 residues. CDR3 sequence: CASSALAGVQETQYF. Here the CDR3 DNA reads TGTGCCAGCAGTGCACTAGCGGGGGTCCAAGAGACCCAGTACTTC.

This sequence joins TRBV12-5 and TRBJ2-5; D could derive from TRBD1 or TRBD2 (6 bases each). V gave up 7 bases and J gave up 5 bases, with 14 bases separating them. The CDR3 sequence is 13 residues long. Germline assignment: CDR1 LGHNT and CDR2 FRNRAP. The CDR3 sequence: CASAPIGGETQYF. CDR3 nucleotides: TGTGCTAGTGCCCCCATAGGGGGGGAGACCCAGTACTTC.

J is TRBJ2-1 and V is TRBV7-9; TRBD1 matches at 8 bases. The CDR3 contains 15 residues. Germline V lookup: CDR1 SEHNR, CDR2 FQNEAQ (reference sequence). Germline trimming cut 4 bases from V and 4 bases from J; bases unmatched to any gene: 6. The CDR3 DNA sequence: TGTGCCAGCAGCTGGACAGGGAAAATTTACAATGAGCAGTTCTTC. It encodes CASSWTGKIYNEQFF.

The V gene is TRBV29-1, the J gene TRBJ1-2, with D perhaps matching TRBD1 (5 bases). The CDR3 has 13 residues. V was cut by 6 bases and J by 7 bases, with 18 bases left in between. Germline V gene lookup returns CDR1 SQVTM and CDR2 ANQGSEA. The CDR3 sequence is CSVRLGQSSGYTF. Written as DNA, the CDR3 is TGCAGCGTGCGGCTCGGACAATCATCTGGCTACACCTTC.

This sequence joins TRBV6-6 and TRBJ2-7; D not certain. This CDR3 region has 12 residues. The ends were cut back, 4 bases at V and 12 bases at J, with 16 bases in the middle. The germline gives CDR1 MNHNY, CDR2 SVGAGI (reference sequence). The CDR3 region has the DNA TGTGCCAGCAGTTGGTCGACGGCCCCCGTGTACTTC. Residues: CASSWSTAPVYF.

This chain connects TRBV4-3 to TRBJ2-7, with TRBD2 matching 13 bases. With 4 bases clipped from V and 2 bases from J, the junction kept 2 bases outside the gene matches. Per the germline V gene, CDR1 is LGHNA and CDR2 is YSLEER. This CDR3 is built from 15 residues. The CDR3 nucleotides read TGCGCCAGCAGCCTTACTAGCGGGGGGGCCTACGAGCAGTACTTC. This sequence encodes CASSLTSGGAYEQYF.

V usage is TRBV5-5 and J usage is TRBJ2-5; TRBD1 matches at 7 bases. The CDR3 consists of 14 residues. Trimming took 0 bases from V and 2 from J; bases not matched to a gene: 1. CDR1 and CDR2 from the germline V gene are SGHKS and YYEKEE (reference sequence). CDR3 nucleotide sequence: TGTGCCAGCAGCTTGGAGGGACAGCAAGAGACCCAGTACTTC. Its translation: CASSLEGQQETQYF.

The chain employs TRBV7-3 and TRBJ1-2; 7 nucleotides line up with TRBD1. Germline CDR1 SGHTA, CDR2 FQGTGA. The CDR3 has 14 residues. The ends lost 5 bases at V and 1 base at J; junction bases unmatched: 4. CDR3 loop: CASSAHRGNYGYTF. CDR3 in DNA: TGTGCCAGCAGCGCACACAGGGGTAACTATGGCTACACCTTC.

This clone was counted a few times. This sequence joins TRBV6-5 and TRBJ1-2, with D unclear. Germline CDR1 is MNHEY and CDR2 is SVGAGI. V was shortened by 0 bases and J by 4 bases, with 9 bases between the two germline ends. This CDR3 is built from 14 residues. The chain's CDR3 is CASSYSSAIYGYTF. CDR3 coding DNA: TGTGCCAGCAGTTACTCCTCAGCAATCTATGGCTACACCTTC.

The rearrangement joins TRBV7-2 to TRBJ2-7; 9 positions match TRBD1. CDR1 is SGHTA and CDR2 is FQGNSA in the germline V gene. With 5 bases clipped from V and 7 bases from J, the junction kept 6 bases outside the gene matches. The CDR3 spans 13 residues. Written as DNA, the CDR3 is TGTGCCAGCAGCCGACAGGGGGGAGGGGAGCAGTACTTC. This codes for CASSRQGGGEQYF.

This clone qualifies as medium-sized. The chain uses TRBV27 and TRBJ1-5; 7 positions match TRBD1. Germline CDR1 and CDR2: MNHEY and SMNVEV (reference sequence). V shed 3 bases, J shed 5 bases, and the junction held 10 bases outside the gene matches. The CDR3 covers 16 residues. The CDR3 spells CASSFPIGTVDQPQHF. For the CDR3, the DNA is TGTGCCAGCAGTTTCCCTATCGGGACAGTCGATCAGCCCCAGCATTTT.

The rearrangement uses TRBV6-1 and TRBJ2-5; the D gene is possibly TRBD2 (7 bases). The CDR3 runs to 14 residues. The V gene's germline CDR1 is MNHNS and CDR2 SASEGT. V lost 6 bases, J lost 5 bases, and 16 bases lay in between. DNA for the CDR3: TGTGCCAGCAGCACCGTGGGGGGGCCTGAGACCCAGTACTTC. This translates into CASSTVGGPETQYF.

The CDR3 sequence: CASSATQNRGTVNGYTF. The CDR3 DNA is TGTGCCAGCAGCGCCACGCAGAACAGGGGGACAGTTAACGGCTACACCTTC. The chain links TRBV9 to TRBJ1-2; 8 bases are a match to TRBD1. V was clipped by 3 bases and J by 8 bases; unmatched bases: 18. This CDR3 spans 17 amino acids. CDR1 SGDLS and CDR2 YYNGEE come from the germline V gene.

V usage is TRBV27 and J usage is TRBJ1-2; D uncertain. The length of the CDR3 is 13 residues. Trimming took off 5 bases at V and 4 bases at J, with 11 bases between the two ends. Germline CDR1 reads MNHEY; CDR2 reads SMNVEV (reference sequence). CDR3 amino acids: CASSPRAAYGYTF. For the CDR3, the DNA is TGTGCCAGCAGTCCCCGGGCTGCCTATGGCTACACCTTC.

The chain's CDR3 is CASSYLFSPLHF. DNA for the CDR3: TGTGCCAGCAGTTACCTCTTTTCACCCCTCCACTTT. V and J are TRBV6-6 and TRBJ1-6; no firm D call. Trimming pared 2 bases from V and 9 bases from J, leaving 5 bases between. Germline CDR1 reads MNHNY; CDR2 reads SVGAGI (reference sequence). The CDR3 sequence is 12 residues long.

The chain carries TRBV7-2 and TRBJ2-5; D perhaps matches TRBD1 (5 bases). Trimming cost V 4 bases and J 2 bases, with 14 bases left between them. The CDR3 covers 15 residues. Germline CDR1 SGHTA, CDR2 FQGNSA. The CDR3: CASSSQLGVQETQYF. DNA of the CDR3: TGTGCCAGCAGCTCCCAATTAGGGGTACAAGAGACCCAGTACTTC. Variable domain in full (rest from reference TRBV7-2 and TRBJ2-5): GAGVSQSPSNKVTEKGKDVELRCDPISGHTALYWYRQSLGQGLEFLIYFQGNSAPDKSGLPSDRFSAERTGGSVSTLTIQRTQQEDSAVYLCASSSQLGVQETQYFGPGTRLLVL.

This clone has a handful of counts. The chain joins TRBV6-1 to TRBJ2-7, with 7 bases lining up with TRBD2. The V segment lost 6 bases and the J segment 2 bases; nucleotides outside the gene matches: 10. The CDR3 contains 15 residues. The germline V gene has CDR1 MNHNS and CDR2 SASEGT. In DNA form, the CDR3 reads TGTGCCAGCAGACCTGGAGGGACTACCGCCTACGAGCAGTACTTC. Residues: CASRPGGTTAYEQYF.